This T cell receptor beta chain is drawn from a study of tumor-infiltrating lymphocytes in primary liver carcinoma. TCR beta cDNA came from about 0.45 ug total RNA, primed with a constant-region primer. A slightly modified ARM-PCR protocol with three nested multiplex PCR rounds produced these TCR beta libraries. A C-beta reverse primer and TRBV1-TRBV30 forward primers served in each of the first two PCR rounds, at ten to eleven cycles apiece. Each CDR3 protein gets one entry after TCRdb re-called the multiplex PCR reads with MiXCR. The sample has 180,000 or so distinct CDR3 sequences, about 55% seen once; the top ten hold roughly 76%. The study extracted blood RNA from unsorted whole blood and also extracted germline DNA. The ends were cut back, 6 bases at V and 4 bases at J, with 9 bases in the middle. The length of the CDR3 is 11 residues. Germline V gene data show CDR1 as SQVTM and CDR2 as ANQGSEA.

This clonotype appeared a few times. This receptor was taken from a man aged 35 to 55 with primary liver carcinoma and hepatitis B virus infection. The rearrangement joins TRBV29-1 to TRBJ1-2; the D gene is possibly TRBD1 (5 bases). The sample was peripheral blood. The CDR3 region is CSVGGSYGYTF. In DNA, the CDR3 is TGCAGCGTGGGGGGGAGCTATGGCTACACCTTC.